The next 22 T cell receptor beta chains were all read from a single sample in a study of blood T cell repertoires in COVID-19 (dated by TCRdb to the early 2020s). The library was generated by the immunoSEQ multiplex PCR assay. This immuneACCESS table, as held by TCRdb, lists in-frame sequences with V and J called but not all clones. Of the missing ones, under half trace to an unresolved V gene in checked studies; the others have no known cause. In this sample the table shows under 150,000 clones, about 83% of which occur a single time. The ten largest make up 4.5% to 6% of the sample. Sequencing used PBMCs or T cells enriched from blood (not recorded which). The origin of the receptors is a woman between 45 and 60 years old who had been exposed to COVID-19.

This clone has only a few counts. The chain recombines TRBV4-1 with TRBJ1-3, with D possibly matching TRBD1 (5 bases). V was shortened by 3 bases and J by 1 base, with 16 bases between the two germline ends. CDR3 length: 17 residues. Germline CDR1 MGHRA, CDR2 YSYEKL. The CDR3 protein is CASSQIPQGGSGNTIYF. CDR3 sequence (DNA): TGCGCCAGCAGCCAGATACCCCAGGGTGGGTCTGGAAACACCATATATTTT.

The chain combines TRBV7-2 with TRBJ2-2; D is possibly TRBD1 (6 bases). The germline CDR1 and CDR2 sequences are SGHTA and FQGNSA. The ends were cut back, 4 bases at V and 7 bases at J, with 13 bases in the middle. CDR3 length: 14 residues. CDR3 sequence reads: CASSSSSGVGELFF. DNA for the CDR3: TGTGCCAGCAGCTCGTCATCAGGGGTCGGGGAGCTGTTTTTT.

The gene calls are TRBV2 and TRBJ1-2, with a tentative D call TRBD1 (6 bases). The germline V gene has CDR1 SNHLY and CDR2 FYNNEI. The V end was cut by 2 bases, the J end by 7 bases, with 14 bases between. The CDR3 sequence is 14 residues long. CDR3 sequence (DNA): TGTGCCAGCAGTGAACCTAGGGGGTCGGCTGGCTACACCTTC. This sequence encodes CASSEPRGSAGYTF. Combining the CDR3 with reference TRBV2 and TRBJ1-2 gives the whole variable domain EPEVTQTPSHQVTQMGQEVILRCVPISNHLYFYWYRQILGQKVEFLVSFYNNEISEKSEIFDDQFSVERPDGSNFTLKIRSTKLEDSAMYFCASSEPRGSAGYTFGSGTRLTVV.

V gene TRBV6-5 combines with J gene TRBJ2-3; D possibly corresponds to TRBD2 (6 bases). The length of the CDR3 is 15 residues. The germline V gene has CDR1 MNHEY and CDR2 SVGAGI. V lost 2 bases and J 4 bases, leaving 13 bases between the germline ends. The CDR3 sequence: CASSYQAGPADTQYF. DNA for the CDR3: TGTGCCAGCAGTTACCAGGCGGGGCCCGCAGATACGCAGTATTTT.

In its sample, this clone was seen once. The chain links TRBV7-6 to TRBJ2-2; 10 bases map to TRBD1. This CDR3 spans 16 amino acids. Germline V lookup: CDR1 SGHVS, CDR2 FNYEAQ. The J segment lost 1 base and the V segment lost 3 bases, leaving 2 bases of the junction unmatched. CDR3 sequence reads: CASSFRDRGNTGELFF. The DNA for the CDR3 is TGTGCCAGCAGCTTCCGGGACAGGGGGAACACCGGGGAGCTGTTTTTT.

V and J are TRBV5-1 and TRBJ1-2; tentatively, D is TRBD1 (6 bases). V lost 5 bases to trimming and J lost 0 bases, with 11 bases between them. The V gene's germline CDR1 is SGHRS and CDR2 YFSETQ. The CDR3 runs 14 residues. As DNA, the CDR3 is TGCGCCAGCAGGCCTGGGGGCTCTAACTATGGCTACACCTTC. It specifies CASRPGGSNYGYTF.

This CDR3 reads CASGGQGLPTEAFF. The CDR3 region has the DNA TGTGCCAGCGGGGGACAGGGGCTTCCTACTGAAGCTTTCTTT. V and J are TRBV11-2 and TRBJ1-1; 10 bases map to TRBD1. The V gene end was trimmed by 8 bases and the J gene end by 5 bases; junction bases not matched to a gene: 8. CDR3 length: 14 amino acids. The germline CDR1 and CDR2 sequences are SGHAT and FQNNGV.

The gene calls are TRBV7-2 and TRBJ2-7, with TRBD2 matching over 9 bases. Germline loops: CDR1 SGHTA, CDR2 FQGNSA. The CDR3 sequence is 15 residues long. V lost 6 bases, J lost 2 bases, and 8 bases stayed unmatched. The CDR3, as DNA: TGTGCCAGCAGTCCGACGCGCGGGAGGGCCTACGAGCAGTACTTC. It codes for CASSPTRGRAYEQYF.

This chain uses TRBV28 with TRBJ1-1; no reliable D call. The CDR3 spans 14 residues. The germline V gene encodes CDR1 MDHEN and CDR2 SYDVKM. Trimming shortened V by 5 bases and J by 1 base, and 11 bases separated the two germline ends. CDR3 sequence (DNA): TGTGCCAGCAGTGAGGTAACGGAGAACACTGAAGCTTTCTTT. Translating it yields CASSEVTENTEAFF.

The rearrangement links TRBV3-1 (or the pseudogene TRBV3-2) to TRBJ2-5; maybe TRBD1 (6 bases). V lost 7 bases and J 1 base, leaving 10 bases between the germline ends. The CDR3 contains 13 residues. Looked up from germline, CDR1 is LGHDT and CDR2 is YNNKEL (reference sequence). The CDR3 DNA is TGTGCCAGCACCCAGGGGCTCCAAGAGACCCAGTACTTC. Translation: CASTQGLQETQYF.

This sequence joins TRBV6-6 and TRBJ1-1; 7 nucleotides align to TRBD1. Trimming took 6 bases from V and 5 from J; bases not matched to a gene: 12. CDR1 is MNHNY and CDR2 is SVGAGI in the germline V gene (reference sequence). The CDR3 runs to 15 residues. The CDR3 spells CASRHTGAQGTEAFF. CDR3 in DNA: TGTGCCAGCAGACACACAGGGGCCCAGGGGACTGAAGCTTTCTTT.

The gene calls are TRBV6-2 or TRBV6-3 and TRBJ2-5; the D is unclear. CDR1 MNHEY and CDR2 SVGEGT come from the germline V gene. Trimming left V 0 bases short and J 5 bases short, with 13 bases between. The CDR3 loop spans 15 amino acids. CDR3 amino acids: CASSYSRRLVETQYF. The CDR3 DNA is TGTGCCAGCAGTTACTCCCGCCGGCTAGTGGAGACCCAGTACTTC.

This chain connects TRBV21-1 to TRBJ2-1; TRBD1, the table's D call, lacks a check against the DNA. TRBV21-1 is given as a pseudogene. This CDR3 comprises 15 residues. CDR3 in amino acids: CASSKDGRQGNEQFF. CDR3 DNA sequence: TGTGCCAGCAGCAAAGATGGGCGTCAGGGGAATGAGCAGTTCTTC.

The chain recombines TRBV7-2 with TRBJ1-4; D gene ambiguous. Trimming shortened V by 1 base and J by 4 bases, and 10 bases separated the two germline ends. The germline V gene has CDR1 SGHTA and CDR2 FQGNSA. This CDR3 has 15 residues. The CDR3 is CASSLDPGHNEKLFF. The CDR3 DNA sequence: TGTGCCAGCAGCTTAGATCCGGGTCATAATGAAAAACTGTTTTTT.

The V call is TRBV11-2, the J call TRBJ2-4, with 8 bases lining up with TRBD2. In germline, CDR1 is SGHAT, CDR2 FQNNGV. V shed 2 bases, J shed 8 bases, and the junction held 2 bases outside the gene matches. The length of the CDR3 is 13 residues. CDR3 nucleotide sequence: TGTGCCAGCAGCTTACGGGGGGGGCACATTCAGTACTTC. It is translated as CASSLRGGHIQYF.

The chain recombines TRBV29-1 with TRBJ2-1, with 8 bases fitting TRBD1. The J segment lost 8 bases and the V segment lost 1 base, leaving 10 bases of the junction unmatched. The CDR3 runs to 15 residues. From germline, CDR1 is SQVTM and CDR2 ANQGSEA. The CDR3 loop reads CSVEGGRGLFDEQFF. CDR3 nucleotides: TGCAGCGTTGAAGGGGGCAGGGGGCTTTTCGATGAGCAGTTCTTC.

CDR3 region: CASMAGTGVHEQYF. The CDR3 DNA sequence: TGCGCCAGCATGGCCGGGACAGGGGTCCACGAGCAGTACTTC. The rearrangement joins TRBV10-2 to TRBJ2-7, with TRBD1 identical over 10 bases. Germline loops: CDR1 WSHSY, CDR2 SAAADI. The CDR3 contains 14 residues. The V and J ends lost 7 bases and 5 bases, in that order; junction bases with no gene match: 8.

This chain uses TRBV27 with TRBJ1-6; a weak D match, TRBD1 (6 bases). Germline V gives CDR1 MNHEY, CDR2 SMNVEV (reference sequence). Trimming removed 7 bases at V and 4 bases at J, with 14 bases between. CDR3 length: 15 residues. Here the CDR3 DNA reads TGTGCCAGCACCCCGGGGCAGGGGTATAATTCACCCCTCCACTTT. It yields the protein CASTPGQGYNSPLHF.

J is TRBJ2-1 and V is TRBV19; 11 positions agree with TRBD1. The CDR3 is made up of 16 amino acids. Germline CDR1 and CDR2: LNHDA and SQIVND (reference sequence). The trim removed 5 bases at V and 7 bases at J, leaving 10 bases unmatched. The CDR3 region is CASSPPRTGGRNEQFF. CDR3 DNA: TGTGCCAGTAGTCCCCCCCGGACAGGGGGCAGGAATGAGCAGTTCTTC.

The chain links TRBV5-4 to TRBJ1-4; D may be TRBD1 (5 bases). V was clipped by 2 bases and J by 5 bases, with 7 bases between them. This CDR3 region has 13 residues. The germline V gene has CDR1 SGHNT and CDR2 YYREEE (reference sequence). The CDR3 protein is CASSFGGNEKLFF. The CDR3 bases are TGTGCCAGCAGCTTCGGGGGAAATGAAAAACTGTTTTTT. Full variable domain (outside the CDR3, taken from reference TRBV5-4 and TRBJ1-4): ETGVTQSPTHLIKTRGQQVTLRCSSQSGHNTVSWYQQALGQGPQFIFQYYREEENGRGNFPPRFSGLQFPNYSSELNVNALELDDSALYLCASSFGGNEKLFFGSGTQLSVL.

The chain combines TRBV9 with TRBJ1-2, with TRBD1 matching 11 bases. The V segment lost 3 bases and the J segment 5 bases; nucleotides outside the gene matches: 6. This CDR3 is built from 15 residues. Germline V gene data show CDR1 as SGDLS and CDR2 as YYNGEE. CDR3 residues: CASSAPGQGVYGYTF. In DNA form, the CDR3 reads TGTGCCAGCAGCGCACCGGGACAGGGGGTGTATGGCTACACCTTC. The full variable domain, in which reference TRBV9 and TRBJ1-2 provide the parts outside the CDR3, is DSGVTQTPKHLITATGQRVTLRCSPRSGDLSVYWYQQSLDQGLQFLIQYYNGEERAKGNILERFSAQQFPDLHSELNLSSLELGDSALYFCASSAPGQGVYGYTFGSGTRLTVV.

This chain connects TRBV6-2 or TRBV6-3 to TRBJ2-2; D gene unclear. V was pared by 6 bases and J by 7 bases, with 9 bases between. CDR3 length equals 12 residues. Germline CDR1 MNHEY, CDR2 SVGEGT. The CDR3 sequence: CASSPTGGELFF. The DNA for the CDR3 is TGTGCCAGCAGCCCTACGGGCGGGGAGCTGTTTTTT.